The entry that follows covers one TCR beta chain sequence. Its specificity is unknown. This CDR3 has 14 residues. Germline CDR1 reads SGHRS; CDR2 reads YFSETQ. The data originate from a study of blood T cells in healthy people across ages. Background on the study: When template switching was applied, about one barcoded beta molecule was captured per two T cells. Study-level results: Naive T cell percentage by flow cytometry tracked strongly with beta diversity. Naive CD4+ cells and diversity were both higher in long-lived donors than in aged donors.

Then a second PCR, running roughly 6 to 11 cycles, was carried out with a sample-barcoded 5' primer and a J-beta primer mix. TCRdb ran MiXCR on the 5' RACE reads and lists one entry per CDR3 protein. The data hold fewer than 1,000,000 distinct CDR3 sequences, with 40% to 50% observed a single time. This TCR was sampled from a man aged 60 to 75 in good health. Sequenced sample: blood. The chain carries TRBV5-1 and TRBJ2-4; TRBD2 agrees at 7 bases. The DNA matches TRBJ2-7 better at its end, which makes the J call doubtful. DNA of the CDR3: TGCGCCAGCAGCCCTGGGGGGGGAACCGACGAGCAGTACTTC. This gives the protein CASSPGGGTDEQYF.